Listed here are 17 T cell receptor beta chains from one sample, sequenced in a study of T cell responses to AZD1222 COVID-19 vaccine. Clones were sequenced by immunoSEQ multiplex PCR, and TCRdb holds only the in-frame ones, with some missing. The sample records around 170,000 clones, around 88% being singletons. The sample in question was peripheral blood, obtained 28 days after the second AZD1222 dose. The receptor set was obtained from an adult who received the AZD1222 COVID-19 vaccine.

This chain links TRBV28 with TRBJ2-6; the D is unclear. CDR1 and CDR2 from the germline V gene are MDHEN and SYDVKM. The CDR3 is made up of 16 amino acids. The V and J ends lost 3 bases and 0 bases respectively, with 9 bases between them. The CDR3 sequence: CASSFWADSGANVLTF. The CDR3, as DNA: TGTGCCAGCAGTTTTTGGGCTGACTCTGGGGCCAACGTCCTGACTTTC. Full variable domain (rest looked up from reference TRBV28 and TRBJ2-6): DVKVTQSSRYLVKRTGEKVFLECVQDMDHENMFWYRQDPGLGLRLIYFSYDVKMKEKGDIPEGYSVSREKKERFSLILESASTNQTSMYLCASSFWADSGANVLTFGAGSRLTVL.

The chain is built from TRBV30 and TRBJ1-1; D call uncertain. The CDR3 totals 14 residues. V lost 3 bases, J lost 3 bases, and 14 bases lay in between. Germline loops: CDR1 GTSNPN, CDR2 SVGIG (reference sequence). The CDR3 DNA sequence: TGTGCCTGGAGGGGAAACTCTTGGGACACTGAAGCTTTCTTT. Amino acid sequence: CAWRGNSWDTEAFF.

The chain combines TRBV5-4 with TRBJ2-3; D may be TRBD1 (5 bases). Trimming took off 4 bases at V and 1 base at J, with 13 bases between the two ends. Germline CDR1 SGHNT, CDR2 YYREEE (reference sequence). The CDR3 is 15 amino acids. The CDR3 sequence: CASSPKLGGTDTQYF. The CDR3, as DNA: TGTGCCAGCAGCCCTAAGTTAGGGGGCACAGATACGCAGTATTTT.

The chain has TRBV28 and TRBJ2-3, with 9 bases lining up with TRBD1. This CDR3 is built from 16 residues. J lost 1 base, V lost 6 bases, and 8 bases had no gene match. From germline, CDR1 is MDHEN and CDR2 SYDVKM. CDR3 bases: TGTGCCAGCAGAAAGGGACAGGGTGGGGGCACAGATACGCAGTATTTT. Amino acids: CASRKGQGGGTDTQYF.

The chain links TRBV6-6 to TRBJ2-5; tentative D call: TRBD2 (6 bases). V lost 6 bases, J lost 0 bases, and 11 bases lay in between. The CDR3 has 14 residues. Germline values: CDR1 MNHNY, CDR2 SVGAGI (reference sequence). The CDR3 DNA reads TGTGCCAGCAGAGGCGGGGCGTACCAAGAGACCCAGTACTTC. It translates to CASRGGAYQETQYF.

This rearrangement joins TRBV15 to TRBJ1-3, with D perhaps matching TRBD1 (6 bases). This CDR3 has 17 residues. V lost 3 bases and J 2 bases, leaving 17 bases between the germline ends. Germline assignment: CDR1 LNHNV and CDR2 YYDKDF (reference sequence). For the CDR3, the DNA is TGTGCCACCAGCAGCAGTGGGAGGACAGAGACTGGAAACACCATATATTTT. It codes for CATSSSGRTETGNTIYF.

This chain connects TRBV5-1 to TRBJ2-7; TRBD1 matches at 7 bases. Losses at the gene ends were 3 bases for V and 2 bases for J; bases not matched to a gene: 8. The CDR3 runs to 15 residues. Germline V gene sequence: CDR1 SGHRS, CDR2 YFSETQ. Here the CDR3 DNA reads TGCGCCAGCAGCTCGTCAGGGGGTAAGGCCTACGAGCAGTACTTC. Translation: CASSSSGGKAYEQYF.

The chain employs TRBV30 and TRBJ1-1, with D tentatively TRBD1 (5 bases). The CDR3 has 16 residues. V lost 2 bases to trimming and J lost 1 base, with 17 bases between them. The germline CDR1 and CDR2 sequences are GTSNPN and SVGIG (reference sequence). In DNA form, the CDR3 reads TGTGCCTGGAGTCTAAACCGGGACCTCGCGAACACTGAAGCTTTCTTT. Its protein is CAWSLNRDLANTEAFF.

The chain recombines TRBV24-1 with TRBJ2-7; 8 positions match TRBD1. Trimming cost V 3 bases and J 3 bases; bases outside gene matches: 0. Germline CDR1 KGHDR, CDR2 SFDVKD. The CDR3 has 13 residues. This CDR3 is CATSDDRGYEQYF. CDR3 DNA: TGTGCCACCAGTGATGACAGGGGCTACGAGCAGTACTTC.

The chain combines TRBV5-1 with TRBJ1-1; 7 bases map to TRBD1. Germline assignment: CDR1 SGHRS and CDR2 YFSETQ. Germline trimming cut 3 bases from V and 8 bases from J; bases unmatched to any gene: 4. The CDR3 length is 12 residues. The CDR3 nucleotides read TGCGCCAGCAGCTGGGACAGCCTCGAAGCTTTCTTT. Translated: CASSWDSLEAFF.

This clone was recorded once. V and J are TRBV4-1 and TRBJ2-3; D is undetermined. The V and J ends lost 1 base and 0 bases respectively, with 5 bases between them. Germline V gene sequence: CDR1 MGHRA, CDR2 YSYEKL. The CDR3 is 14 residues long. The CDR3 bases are TGCGCCAGCAGCCAAGGGAGTAGCACAGATACGCAGTATTTT. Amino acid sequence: CASSQGSSTDTQYF.

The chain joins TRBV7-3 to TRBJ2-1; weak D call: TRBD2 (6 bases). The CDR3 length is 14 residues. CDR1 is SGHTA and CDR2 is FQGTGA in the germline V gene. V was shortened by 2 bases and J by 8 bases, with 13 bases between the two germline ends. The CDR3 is CASSLGGLADEQFF. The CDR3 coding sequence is TGTGCCAGCAGCTTAGGGGGGTTAGCGGATGAGCAGTTCTTC.

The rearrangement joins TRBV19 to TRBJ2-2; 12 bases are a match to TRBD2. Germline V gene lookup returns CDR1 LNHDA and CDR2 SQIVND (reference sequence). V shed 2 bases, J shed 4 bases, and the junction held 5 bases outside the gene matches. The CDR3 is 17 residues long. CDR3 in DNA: TGTGCCAGTAGTATACTAGCGGGGGGGGCAGGCACCGGGGAGCTGTTTTTT. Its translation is CASSILAGGAGTGELFF.

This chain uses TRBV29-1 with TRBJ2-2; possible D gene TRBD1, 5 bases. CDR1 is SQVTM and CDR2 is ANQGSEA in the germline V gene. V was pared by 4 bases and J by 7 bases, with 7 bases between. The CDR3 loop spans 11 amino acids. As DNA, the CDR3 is TGCAGCGTTGGACAGTTCGGGGAGCTGTTTTTT. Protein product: CSVGQFGELFF.

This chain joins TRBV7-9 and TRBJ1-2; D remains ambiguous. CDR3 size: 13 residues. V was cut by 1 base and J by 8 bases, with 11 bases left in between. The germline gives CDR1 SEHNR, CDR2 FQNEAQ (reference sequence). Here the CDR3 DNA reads TGTGCCAGCAGCTTAGAACAGCAAGGGGGCTACACCTTC. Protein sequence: CASSLEQQGGYTF.

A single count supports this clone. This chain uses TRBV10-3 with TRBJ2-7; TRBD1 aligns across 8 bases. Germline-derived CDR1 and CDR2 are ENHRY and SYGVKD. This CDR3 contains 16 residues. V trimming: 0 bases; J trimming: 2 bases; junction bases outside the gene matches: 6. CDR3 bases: TGTGCCATCAGTGAGTCGTACAGGGGGACGACCTACGAGCAGTACTTC. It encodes CAISESYRGTTYEQYF.

The CDR3 DNA sequence: TGTGCCAGCAGTAGCCAGGACGAGCAGTACTTC. Translating gives CASSSQDEQYF. The chain combines TRBV28 with TRBJ2-7; D ambiguous. Trimming took off 5 bases at V and 5 bases at J, with 7 bases between the two ends. In germline, CDR1 is MDHEN, CDR2 SYDVKM. The CDR3 totals 11 residues.